This TCR beta chain was found in a study of identical twins (dated by TCRdb to between 2015 and 2016). Context from the whole study: To test whether fetal clonotypes persist, the study used deep sequencing on TCR alpha and beta repertoires from monozygotic twins, unrelated adults of various ages, and cord blood. Replicate twin experiments were performed at different times using different library preparation protocols to rule out contamination.

This clonotype was seen a few times. It lacks a known antigen. Base qualities are not provided; no much larger clone lies one nucleotide away. Preparation of the library involved 5' RACE. This sample was sequenced with an Illumina HiSeq 2000. Template switching added a universal primer binding site, and the final cDNA carried a unique molecular identifier that allowed TCR cDNA molecules to be counted accurately. Specific primers in the conserved constant-segment region were used to synthesize first-strand cDNA for TCR alpha and beta chains. To control for contamination, every cDNA library was double barcoded, receiving both a SMART-Mk sample barcode and Illumina barcodes. TruSeq adapter sequences along with Illumina sample barcodes were introduced in two successive PCR steps. TCR alpha and beta cDNA libraries were sequenced on the Illumina HiSeq platform with custom primers. As for the original processing: MiGEC processed the raw reads to extract unique molecular identifiers, while MiXCR was used to determine the CDR3 positions. For each individual, recombination models were inferred using an EM algorithm with the repgenHMM and IGoR tools. Shared clonotype analysis was performed with the tcR package in R, normalizing sharing by the product of cloneset sizes. To study raw recombination free of thymic and clonal selection effects, out-of-frame nonproductive sequences were analyzed. The raw public reads went through TCRdb reprocessing: fastp at Q25, MiXCR clone calling, in-frame beta chains kept. Rows are combined by CDR3 protein, so each entry shows the most common genes and DNA. TCRdb's processing, not the authors' own work, is the source of the V and J calls. Counted in this sample were some 500,000 distinct CDR3 sequences; over 12% of them appeared once. Roughly 0.5% of the sample goes to the ten largest clones.

From the cysteine through the phenylalanine, the CDR3 covers 14 amino acids. The sequence is cut down to CDR3 DNA, 42 bases in frame from base 1. The V end gives up 5 bases and the J end 1 base, leaving 5 bases in the junction not matched to a gene. In the germline V gene, CDR1 corresponds to SGHTA and CDR2 to FQGNSA. General study outcomes and caveats: A weaker excess of twin sharing was found in beta out-of-frame sequences because the signal-to-noise ratio was lowered by fewer shared sequences. Out-of-frame TCR alpha sequences shared between twins showed an excess of low generation-probability sequences compared with coincidental sharing between unrelated individuals. Abundant cord blood beta clonotypes had fewer insertions, young adult naive repertoires showed a similar but weaker trend, and memory repertoires showed no such trend. Invariant T cells such as MAIT and iNKT could partly confound zero-insertion analyses, although diverse VJ usage argued against such confounding for most clonotypes. In monozygotic twins, out-of-frame TCR alpha sharing was systematically underestimated by recombination models, although the models agreed with sharing between unrelated individuals. Because the same donors could not be followed over many years, the conclusions relied on cross-sectional statistical analysis.

Every donor was a healthy Caucasian. Three pairs of female monozygotic twins, all aged roughly 18 to 29 years, were included in the twin cohort. Positive isolation kits from Invitrogen were used to isolate CD4+ and CD8+ T cell populations. These sequences were also reported in another study, on yellow fever vaccine responses in identical twins. Drawing on the second study: The authors reported that the T cell response to vaccination in identical twins appeared partly convergent and partly personalized. In identical twins, the study followed T cell clones that responded to the vaccine with precision.

The chain couples TRBV7-2 to TRBJ2-7, and 7 bases in between align with TRBD1. The sample was CD4+ T cells sorted from blood. The receptor comes from a woman between 18 and 30 years old in good health. The base sequence is TGTGCCAGCAGCCCACTCAGGGGGTCCTACGAGCAGTACTTC. This is translated as CASSPLRGSYEQYF.